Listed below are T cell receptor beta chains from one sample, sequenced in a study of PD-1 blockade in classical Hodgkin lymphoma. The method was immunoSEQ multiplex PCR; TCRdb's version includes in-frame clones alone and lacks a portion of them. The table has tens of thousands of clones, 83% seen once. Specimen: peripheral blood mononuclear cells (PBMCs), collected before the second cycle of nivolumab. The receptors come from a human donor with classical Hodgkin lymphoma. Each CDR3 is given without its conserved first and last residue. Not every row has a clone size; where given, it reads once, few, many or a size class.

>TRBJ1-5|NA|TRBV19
ASSIGRNQPQH
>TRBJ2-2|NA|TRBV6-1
ASSEIRSTGELF
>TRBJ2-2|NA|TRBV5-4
ASSTVRGGDTGELF
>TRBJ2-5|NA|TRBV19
ASSMGDSRGETQY
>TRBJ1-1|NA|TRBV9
ASSVDGTWTEAF
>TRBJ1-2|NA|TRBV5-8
ASSLVGAIGYGYT
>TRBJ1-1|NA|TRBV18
ASSPTVGGTEAF
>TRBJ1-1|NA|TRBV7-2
ASSFGRMNTEAF
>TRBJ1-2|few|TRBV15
ATSREIGGYT
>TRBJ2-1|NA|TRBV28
ASTEDPRYNEQF
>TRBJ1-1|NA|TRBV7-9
ASTQGGGTEAF
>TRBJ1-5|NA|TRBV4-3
ASSQDQGSNQPQH
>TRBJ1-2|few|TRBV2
ASSVTGPYYGYT
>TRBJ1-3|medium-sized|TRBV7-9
ASSPAGLGTIY
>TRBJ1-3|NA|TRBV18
ASSPQAFSGNTIY
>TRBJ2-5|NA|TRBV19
ASSIPRGRQETQY
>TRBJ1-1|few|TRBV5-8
ASSLGANTEAF
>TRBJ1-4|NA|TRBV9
ASSVVPGMGKLF
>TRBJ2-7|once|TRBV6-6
ASSPRGRDYEQY
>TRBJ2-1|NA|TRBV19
ASSKYSRLGSYNEQF
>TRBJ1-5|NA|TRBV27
ASSSRDSNQPQH
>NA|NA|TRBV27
ASSLQGPSYEQY
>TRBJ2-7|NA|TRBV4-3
ASSSRDGGYEQY
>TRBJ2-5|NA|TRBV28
ASRPRWRQTQY
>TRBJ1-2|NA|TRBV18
ASRPGRSNYGYT
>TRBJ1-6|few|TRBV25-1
ASSEGFANSPLH
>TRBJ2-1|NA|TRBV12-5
ASGLVGYEQF
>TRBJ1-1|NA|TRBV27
ASSLSLGTEAF